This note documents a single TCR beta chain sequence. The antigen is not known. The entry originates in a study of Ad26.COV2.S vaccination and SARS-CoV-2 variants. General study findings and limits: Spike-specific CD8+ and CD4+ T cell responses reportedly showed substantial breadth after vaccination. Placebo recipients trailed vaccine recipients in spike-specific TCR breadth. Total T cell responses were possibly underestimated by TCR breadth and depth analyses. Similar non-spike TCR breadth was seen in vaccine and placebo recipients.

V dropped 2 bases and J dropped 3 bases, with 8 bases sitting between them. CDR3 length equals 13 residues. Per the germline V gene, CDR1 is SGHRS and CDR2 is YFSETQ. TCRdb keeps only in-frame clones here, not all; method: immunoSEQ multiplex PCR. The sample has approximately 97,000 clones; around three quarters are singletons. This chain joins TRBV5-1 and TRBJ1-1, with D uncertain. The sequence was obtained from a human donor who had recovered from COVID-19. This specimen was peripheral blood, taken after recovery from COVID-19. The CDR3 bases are TGCGCCAGCAGCTTTTCCAGTGACACTGAAGCTTTCTTT. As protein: CASSFSSDTEAFF.